The clone carrying this T cell receptor (beta chain) appeared once. Measured with immunoSEQ multiplex PCR; TCRdb has only the in-frame clones, and not every one. The data contain 2,500,000 or so clones, roughly 92% of them singletons. The entry originates in a study of shared clonotypes between healthy human individuals. Sequenced input: naive CD4+ T cells sorted from blood. Subset described: CD45RA+ positively selected. The TCR comes from a man younger than 30 in good health.

For the CDR3, the DNA is TGTGCCAGCAGCTTGATGTGGTCGGGATACACAGATACGCAGTATTTT. Amino acid sequence: CASSLMWSGYTDTQYF. This chain links TRBV5-6 with TRBJ2-3; perhaps TRBD2 as D (5 bases). This CDR3 spans 16 amino acids. The V gene lost 1 base and the J gene lost 2 bases, with 14 bases spanning the gap. The germline gives CDR1 SGHDT, CDR2 YYEEEE.